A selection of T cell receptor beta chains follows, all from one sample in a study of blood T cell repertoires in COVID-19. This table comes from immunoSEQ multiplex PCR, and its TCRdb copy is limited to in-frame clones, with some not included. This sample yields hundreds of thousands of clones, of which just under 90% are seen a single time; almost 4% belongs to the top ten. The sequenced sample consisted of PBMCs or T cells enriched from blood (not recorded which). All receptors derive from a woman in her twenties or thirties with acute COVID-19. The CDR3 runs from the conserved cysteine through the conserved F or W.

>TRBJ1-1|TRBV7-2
CASSFGQEGEAFF
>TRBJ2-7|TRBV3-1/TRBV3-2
CASSHRGADEQYF
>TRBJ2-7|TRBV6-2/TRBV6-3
CASSERGSSYEQYF
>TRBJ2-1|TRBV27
CASSLSGGANNEQFF
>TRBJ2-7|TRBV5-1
CASSPSTGGTYEQYF
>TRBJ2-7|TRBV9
CASSVGAGSSYEQYF
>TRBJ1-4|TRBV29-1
CSVEGGVVNEKLFF
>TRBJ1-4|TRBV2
CASSDRVLDEKLFF
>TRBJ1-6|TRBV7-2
CASSLHLVGERSPLHF
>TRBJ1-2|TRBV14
CASSLLTLGGVYSSSYGYTF
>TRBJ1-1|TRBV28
CASSLFAITGQGEAFF
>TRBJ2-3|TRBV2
CASSEWGGRSDTQYF
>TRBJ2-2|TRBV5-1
CASSNGPRGRFSRTGELFF
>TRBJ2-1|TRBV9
CASSPGNEQFF
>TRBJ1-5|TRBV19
CASSPFDRANQPQHF
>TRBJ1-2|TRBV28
CASSLAGGRSYGYTF
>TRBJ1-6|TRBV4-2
CASSQETVRDSPLHF
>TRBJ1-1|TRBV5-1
CASQEGTGSPEAFF
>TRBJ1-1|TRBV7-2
CASSLVRFGSGEAFF
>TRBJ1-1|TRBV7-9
CASSPSPGQANTEAFF
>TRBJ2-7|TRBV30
CAWTHVTPSYEQYF
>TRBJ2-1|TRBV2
CASTDVGRGKFF
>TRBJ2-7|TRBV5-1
CASSPTSDRNFYEQYF
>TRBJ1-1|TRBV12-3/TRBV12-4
CASSLGGRGEAFF
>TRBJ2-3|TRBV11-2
CASSLINTDTQYF
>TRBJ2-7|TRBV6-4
CASSEGPGGYEQYF
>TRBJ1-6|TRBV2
CASSQRQGRNSPLHF
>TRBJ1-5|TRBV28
CASSLDRGHGNQPQHF
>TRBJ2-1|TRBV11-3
CASSLGRTDSRYNEQFF
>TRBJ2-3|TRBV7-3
CASSAGTASTDTQYF
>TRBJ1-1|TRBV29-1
CSVEDLDTEAFF
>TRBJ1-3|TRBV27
CASSLSGVGNTIYF
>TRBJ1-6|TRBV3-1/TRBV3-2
CASSPDSSSYNSPLHF
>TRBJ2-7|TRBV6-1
CASSEMRTPDQQYF
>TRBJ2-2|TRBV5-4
CASSLAGVKSGELFF
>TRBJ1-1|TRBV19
CASSAGGFTEAFF
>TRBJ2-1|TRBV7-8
CASSLDRGSEQFF
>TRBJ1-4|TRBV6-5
CASSQTAGVNEKLFF
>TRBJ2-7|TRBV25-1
CASSESGDRSYEQYF
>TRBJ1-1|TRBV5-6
CASSSQRNTEAFF
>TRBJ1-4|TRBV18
CASSPPGGWGEKLFF
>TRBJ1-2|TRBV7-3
CASSRDMRSGYTF
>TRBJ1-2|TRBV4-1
CASSHSSGQPVYGYTF
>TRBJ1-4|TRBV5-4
CASSYAGTGVEKLFF
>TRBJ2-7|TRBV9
CASSAGTGLYYEQYF
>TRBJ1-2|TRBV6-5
CASSYSPLDRGNGYTF
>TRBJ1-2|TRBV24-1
CATSDSPWGGYYGYTF
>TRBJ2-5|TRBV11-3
CASSLGGGHQETQYF
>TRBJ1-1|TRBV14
CASSQENPPGDRAGTEAFF
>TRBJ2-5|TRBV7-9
CASSLWDNQETQYF